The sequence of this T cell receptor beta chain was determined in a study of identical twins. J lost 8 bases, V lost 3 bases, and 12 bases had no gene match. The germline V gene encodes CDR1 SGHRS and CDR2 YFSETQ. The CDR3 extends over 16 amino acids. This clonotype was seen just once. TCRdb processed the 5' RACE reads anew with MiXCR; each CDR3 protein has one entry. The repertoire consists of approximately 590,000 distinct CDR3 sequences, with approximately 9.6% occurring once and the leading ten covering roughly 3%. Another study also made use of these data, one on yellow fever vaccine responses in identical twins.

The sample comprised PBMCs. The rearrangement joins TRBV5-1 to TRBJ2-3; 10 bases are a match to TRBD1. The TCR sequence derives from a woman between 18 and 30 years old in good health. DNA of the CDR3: TGCGCCAGCAGCTGGACAGGGGGTAATACCCCAGTTACGCAGTATTTT. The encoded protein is CASSWTGGNTPVTQYF.